The 18 T cell receptor beta chains below were found in one sample sequenced in a study of blood T cells in healthy people across ages. The use of a sample-barcoded 5' primer and a J-beta primer mix characterized a second PCR of 7 to 11 cycles. TCRdb re-called the 5' RACE reads through MiXCR, storing one row per CDR3 protein. The sample contains 800,000 to 1,300,000 distinct CDR3 sequences, roughly a quarter of which appear only once. These data are also associated with another study on T cells of mothers and their children.

Sequencing input: blood. Receptors were obtained from a girl aged 2-15 years in good health.

As concerns this clonotype: At one end, the junction sequence differs from germline, possibly due to a read error. The J gene is TRBJ2-7, the V gene TRBV2; TRBD2 agrees at 7 bases. This CDR3 has 13 amino acids. Germline assignment: CDR1 SNHLY and CDR2 FYNNEI. The CDR3 DNA reads as TGTGCCAGCAGGAGCGGGGCCCTCTACGAGCAGTGCTTC. Protein product: CASRSGALYEQCF.

The genes are TRBV4-3 and TRBJ2-5; D might be TRBD2 (6 bases). The germline V gene has CDR1 LGHNA and CDR2 YSLEER. Trimming pared 3 bases from V and 2 bases from J, leaving 10 bases between. The CDR3 loop spans 14 amino acids. CDR3 protein: CASSQAGPQETQYF. The CDR3 DNA is TGCGCCAGCAGCCAGGCGGGGCCTCAAGAGACCCAGTACTTC.

This clonotype showed up just a few times. At one of its ends the junction is not consistent with the germline gene, which may arise from a read error. The chain couples TRBV2 to TRBJ2-5, with D perhaps matching TRBD1 (6 bases). Germline V gene lookup returns CDR1 SNHLY and CDR2 FYNNEI. The CDR3 extends over 13 amino acids. The CDR3 region is CASRGAVTAPPFF. CDR3 bases: TGTGCCAGCAGGGGGGCGGTTACTGCCCCCCCGTTCTTC.

The V call is TRBV29-1, the J call TRBJ2-1; D is unclear. The CDR3 length is 10 residues. CDR1 and CDR2 (germline): SQVTM, ANQGSEA. V lost 8 bases to trimming and J lost 5 bases, with 7 bases between them. CDR3 DNA: TGCAGCACTTGGGACAATGAGCAGTTCTTC. It codes for CSTWDNEQFF.

This clonotype came up a few times. CDR3 in DNA: TGTGCCACCAGTGATTTGCACAGCCATAGCAATCAGCCCCAGCATTTT. This translates into CATSDLHSHSNQPQHF. The rearrangement uses TRBV24-1 and TRBJ1-5, with no clear D. CDR1 KGHDR and CDR2 SFDVKD come from the germline V gene. The CDR3 consists of 16 residues. V lost 0 bases, J lost 0 bases, and 8 bases lay in between.

The sample holds a few counts of this clonotype. The rearrangement links TRBV4-3 to TRBJ2-7; 10 bases are shared with TRBD2. V shed 2 bases, J shed 2 bases, and the junction held 3 bases outside the gene matches. The CDR3 totals 15 residues. Germline values: CDR1 LGHNA, CDR2 YSLEER. The CDR3 protein is CASSQRTSGPYEQYF. The CDR3 nucleotides read TGCGCCAGCAGCCAAAGGACTAGCGGTCCCTACGAGCAGTACTTC.

This chain uses TRBV2 with TRBJ2-1; D uncertain. V was clipped by 3 bases and J by 5 bases, with 8 bases between them. This CDR3 spans 13 amino acids. Germline V gene lookup returns CDR1 SNHLY and CDR2 FYNNEI. The CDR3 here is CASSEAPNNEQFF. The CDR3 region has the DNA TGTGCCAGCAGTGAGGCCCCAAACAATGAGCAGTTCTTC. The full variable domain, with the rest looked up from reference TRBV2 and TRBJ2-1, is EPEVTQTPSHQVTQMGQEVILRCVPISNHLYFYWYRQILGQKVEFLVSFYNNEISEKSEIFDDQFSVERPDGSNFTLKIRSTKLEDSAMYFCASSEAPNNEQFFGPGTRLTVL.

This clonotype came up a few times. The V and J genes are TRBV11-2 and TRBJ2-5; D is undetermined. The J call may not be correct, given that the DNA end is closer to TRBJ2-7. Germline CDR1 and CDR2: SGHAT and FQNNGV. The CDR3 has 14 amino acids. CDR3 coding DNA: TGTGCCAGCAGCTTTGCGTCCCTTACCTACGAGCAGTACTTC. This encodes CASSFASLTYEQYF.

The gene calls are TRBV7-9 and TRBJ1-2; 8 nucleotides align to TRBD1. V gave up 6 bases and J gave up 2 bases; unmatched junction bases: 14. The CDR3 is 17 amino acids. Looked up from germline, CDR1 is SEHNR and CDR2 is FQNEAQ (reference sequence). CDR3 sequence (DNA): TGTGCCAGCAGTCGAACGGGACAGGACTTGGGGAACTATGGCTACACCTTC. Its translation: CASSRTGQDLGNYGYTF.

CDR3 region: CASSDRFSYEQYF. The CDR3 DNA reads TGTGCCAGCAGTGACAGGTTTTCCTACGAGCAGTACTTC. The chain is built from TRBV12-3 or TRBV12-4 and TRBJ2-7, with D possibly being TRBD1 (6 bases). CDR3 length: 13 residues. Between the trimmed V and J ends, which lost 5 bases and 1 base, there was a span of 9 bases.

Only a few counts were recorded for this clonotype. V is TRBV6-2 or TRBV6-3 and J is TRBJ1-1, with D perhaps TRBD1 (5 bases). The CDR3 is 13 amino acids. The germline CDR1 and CDR2 sequences are MNHEY and SVGEGT. The germline V and J ends were trimmed by 7 bases and 5 bases, with 14 bases remaining between them. The CDR3 is CASTPLGRTEAFF. In DNA, the CDR3 is TGTGCCAGCACCCCGTTGGGGCGAACTGAAGCTTTCTTT.

The chain has TRBV7-2 and TRBJ1-2, with D perhaps TRBD1 (6 bases). CDR1 and CDR2 from the germline V gene are SGHTA and FQGNSA. V was trimmed by 5 bases and J by 0 bases, leaving 10 bases between them. The CDR3 has 14 residues. CDR3 sequence (DNA): TGTGCCAGCAGCCCCCGACAGGCTAACTATGGCTACACCTTC. Translation gives CASSPRQANYGYTF.

Note on this clonotype: A read error may account for a junction end that differs from germline. The V gene is TRBV14, the J gene TRBJ1-4; D is perhaps TRBD1 (5 bases). The CDR3 extends over 16 amino acids. Germline CDR1 and CDR2: SGHDN and FVKESK. The CDR3 reads CASSQVFSGAFETLFF. In DNA form, the CDR3 reads TGTGCCAGCAGCCAAGTCTTTAGCGGGGCTTTTGAAACACTGTTTTTT.

There are a few counts of this clonotype. The rearrangement joins TRBV9 to TRBJ2-5; 7 bases map to TRBD2. The J call may be wrong; the DNA end is better matched by TRBJ2-1. The CDR3 has 16 amino acids. CDR1 is SGDLS and CDR2 is YYNGEE in the germline V gene. Here the CDR3 reads CASSVAIGGGVPVQFF. CDR3 coding DNA: TGTGCCAGCAGCGTAGCCATTGGTGGGGGGGTCCCCGTTCAGTTCTTC.

The chain has TRBV20-1 and TRBJ2-7; D remains unclear. The V end lost 0 bases, the J end lost 0 bases, and 9 bases lay between the germline ends. The CDR3 loop spans 14 amino acids. CDR1 is DFQATT, CDR2 SNEGSKA, per germline (reference sequence). The CDR3 DNA sequence: TGCAGTGCTAGAGATGGACGGTCCTCCTACGAGCAGTACTTC. Encoded protein: CSARDGRSSYEQYF.

The gene calls are TRBV6-5 and TRBJ2-3; 8 bases agree with TRBD2. Germline CDR1 is MNHEY and CDR2 is SVGAGI. The CDR3 spans 14 residues. The V segment lost 9 bases and the J segment 6 bases; nucleotides outside the gene matches: 11. CDR3 amino acids: CASHAGGVVDTQYF. CDR3 DNA: TGTGCCAGTCATGCCGGGGGGGTTGTGGATACGCAGTATTTT.

A word on this clonotype: Its ends do not fully match the called genes, so a read error is possible. This rearrangement joins TRBV14 to TRBJ2-5, with D perhaps TRBD1 (6 bases). The germline V gene has CDR1 SGHDN and CDR2 FVKESK. CDR3 length: 14 amino acids. In DNA form, the CDR3 reads TGTGCCAGCAGCCAAGAAAATCTTTGGGACACCGAGTTCTTC. Its protein product is CASSQENLWDTEFF.

This clonotype was recorded a few times. The CDR3 DNA is TGTGCCAATTACCCTCCAGGGGTCCACACTGAAGCTTTCTTT. This sequence encodes CANYPPGVHTEAFF. This sequence joins TRBV27 and TRBJ1-1; weak D call: TRBD1 (6 bases). Germline V lookup: CDR1 MNHEY, CDR2 SMNVEV (reference sequence). V shed 10 bases and J shed 3 bases, with 18 bases lying between them. The CDR3 consists of 14 residues.